This entry lists 22 T cell receptor beta chains sequenced from one sample in a study of blood T cell repertoires in COVID-19. Assay used: immunoSEQ multiplex PCR; TCRdb lists only in-frame clones, some missing. In the table there are some 120,000 clones, roughly 86% of which are singletons. Source material: peripheral blood. These receptors all stem from a man aged 35 to 55 with acute or convalescent COVID-19.

The rearrangement joins TRBV5-1 to TRBJ2-1; tentative D call: TRBD2 (6 bases). The V gene's germline CDR1 is SGHRS and CDR2 YFSETQ. The V and J ends lost 4 bases and 0 bases respectively, with 8 bases between them. The CDR3 totals 14 residues. The CDR3 DNA reads TGCGCCAGCAGCAACGGGGGCTCCTACAATGAGCAGTTCTTC. Its translation: CASSNGGSYNEQFF.

This chain connects TRBV30 to TRBJ2-7; tentatively, D is TRBD1 (5 bases). Germline V lookup: CDR1 GTSNPN, CDR2 SVGIG (reference sequence). This CDR3 has 13 residues. V lost 5 bases, J lost 5 bases, and 16 bases lay in between. Written as DNA, the CDR3 is TGTGCCTGGGATAGGGCAGGGCGGAACGAGCAGTACTTC. Translating gives CAWDRAGRNEQYF.

This sequence joins TRBV5-1 and TRBJ2-2; tentatively, D is TRBD1 (6 bases). V was trimmed by 3 bases and J by 8 bases, leaving 23 bases between them. The CDR3 runs to 17 residues. From germline, CDR1 is SGHRS and CDR2 YFSETQ. The CDR3 spells CASSWTNYLGATGELFF. Written as DNA, the CDR3 is TGCGCCAGCAGCTGGACCAACTATCTGGGGGCGACTGGGGAGCTGTTTTTT.

This clone was seen a handful of times. The chain links TRBV3-1 (or the pseudogene TRBV3-2) to TRBJ2-7, with D maybe TRBD2 (7 bases). V lost 3 bases to trimming and J lost 5 bases, with 11 bases between them. The CDR3 consists of 13 residues. CDR1 is LGHDT and CDR2 is YNNKEL in the germline V gene (reference sequence). CDR3 sequence reads: CASSQGGLNEQYF. CDR3 DNA: TGTGCCAGCAGCCAGGGGGGGCTGAACGAGCAGTACTTC.

This chain uses TRBV5-4 with TRBJ1-6; 10 bases match TRBD1. The length of the CDR3 is 16 residues. V lost 4 bases, J lost 6 bases, and 7 bases stayed unmatched. In germline, CDR1 is SGHNT, CDR2 YYREEE (reference sequence). The CDR3 coding sequence is TGTGCCAGCAGCGATAGCCGGGACAGGGGTAATTCACCCCTCCACTTT. It codes for CASSDSRDRGNSPLHF.

CDR3 protein: CASSYSGQGTGELFF. CDR3 bases: TGTGCCAGCAGTTACTCGGGACAGGGGACCGGGGAGCTGTTTTTT. The genes are TRBV6-6 and TRBJ2-2, with 10 bases lining up with TRBD1. Looked up from germline, CDR1 is MNHNY and CDR2 is SVGAGI (reference sequence). This CDR3 has 15 amino acids. Germline trimming cut 0 bases from V and 5 bases from J; bases unmatched to any gene: 0.

The V call is TRBV6-2 or TRBV6-3, the J call TRBJ1-4; 8 bases align to TRBD1. CDR1 is MNHEY, CDR2 SVGEGT, per germline. CDR3 length: 12 amino acids. V trimming: 5 bases; J trimming: 14 bases; junction bases outside the gene matches: 7. The CDR3 DNA sequence: TGTGCCAGCAGTCTCTCGACAGGGGCCCTGTTTTTT. It encodes CASSLSTGALFF.

The rearrangement uses TRBV3-1 (or the pseudogene TRBV3-2) and TRBJ1-1; weak D call: TRBD1 (6 bases). Per the germline V gene, CDR1 is LGHDT and CDR2 is YNNKEL (reference sequence). V lost 4 bases and J 0 bases, leaving 12 bases between the germline ends. The CDR3 is made up of 15 amino acids. CDR3 DNA sequence: TGTGCCAGCAGCCTTAACAGGGCTATGAACACTGAAGCTTTCTTT. Amino acids: CASSLNRAMNTEAFF.

This chain joins TRBV3-1 (or the pseudogene TRBV3-2) and TRBJ1-2; 9 bases fit TRBD1. Trimming at V came to 2 bases and at J to 7 bases, leaving 8 bases not matched to a gene. The germline V gene encodes CDR1 LGHDT and CDR2 YNNKEL (reference sequence). The CDR3 extends over 15 amino acids. The DNA for the CDR3 is TGTGCCAGCAGCCAATTTGACAGGGGGATGGGTGGCTACACCTTC. Protein: CASSQFDRGMGGYTF.

The table lists this clone with a few counts. The CDR3 bases are TGTGCCAGCATAAGGCGGTTTAATGAAAAACTGTTTTTT. It specifies CASIRRFNEKLFF. This chain joins TRBV2 and TRBJ1-4; unclear D gene. The CDR3 covers 13 residues. Germline V gives CDR1 SNHLY, CDR2 FYNNEI. V lost 7 bases to trimming and J lost 4 bases, with 10 bases between them.

The chain recombines TRBV14 with TRBJ1-4, with 10 bases lining up with TRBD1. With V trimmed by 2 bases and J by 7 bases, 7 bases remained unmatched. There are 16 residues in the CDR3. CDR1 is SGHDN and CDR2 is FVKESK in the germline V gene. CDR3 bases: TGTGCCAGCAGCCAACCTAGACAGGGGGCTCGTGAAAAACTGTTTTTT. Translating it yields CASSQPRQGAREKLFF. The entire variable domain, with the rest obtained from reference TRBV14 and TRBJ1-4, is as follows: EAGVTQFPSHSVIEKGQTVTLRCDPISGHDNLYWYRRVMGKEIKFLLHFVKESKQDESGMPNNRFLAERTGGTYSTLKVQPAELEDSGVYFCASSQPRQGAREKLFFGSGTQLSVL.

The J gene is TRBJ1-1, the V gene TRBV18, with 9 bases fitting TRBD1. CDR1 and CDR2 (germline): KGHSH, LQKENI. The CDR3 has 15 amino acids. V lost 0 bases and J lost 1; bases outside the gene matches: 0. In DNA form, the CDR3 reads TGTGCCAGCTCACCACCGGGACAGGGGAACACTGAAGCTTTCTTT. Amino acid sequence: CASSPPGQGNTEAFF. The full variable domain, completed using reference TRBV18 and TRBJ1-1, is NAGVMQNPRHLVRRRGQEARLRCSPMKGHSHVYWYRQLPEEGLKFMVYLQKENIIDESGMPKERFSAEFPKEGPSILRIQQVVRGDSAAYFCASSPPGQGNTEAFFGQGTRLTVV.

The V and J genes are TRBV7-7 and TRBJ2-1; TRBD2 matches at 16 bases. The CDR3 has 16 amino acids. CDR1 is SSHAT and CDR2 is FNYEAQ in the germline V gene (reference sequence). The trim removed 5 bases at V and 9 bases at J, leaving 7 bases unmatched. This CDR3 reads CASSPSGTSGRGEQFF. In nucleotides, the CDR3 is TGTGCCAGCAGCCCTAGCGGGACTAGCGGGAGGGGTGAGCAGTTCTTC.

The V gene is TRBV6-5, the J gene TRBJ1-3; 7 nucleotides match TRBD1. CDR3 size: 15 residues. CDR1 is MNHEY and CDR2 is SVGAGI in the germline V gene. The V and J ends lost 6 bases and 1 base, in that order; junction bases with no gene match: 6. This CDR3 is CASRRQGDSGNTIYF. DNA for the CDR3: TGTGCCAGCAGAAGACAGGGTGATTCTGGAAACACCATATATTTT.

J is TRBJ2-7 and V is TRBV12-3 or TRBV12-4; TRBD2 might be the D (6 bases). Trimming pared 8 bases from V and 4 bases from J, leaving 15 bases between. The CDR3 has 13 residues. CDR3 DNA sequence: TGTGCCAGCGGATCGTCCGGGACTTACGAGCAGTACTTC. It specifies CASGSSGTYEQYF.

The chain has TRBV27 and TRBJ1-6; D is unresolved. Germline CDR1 reads MNHEY; CDR2 reads SMNVEV (reference sequence). V was trimmed by 7 bases and J by 3 bases, leaving 7 bases between them. This CDR3 is 13 amino acids long. The CDR3 nucleotides read TGTGCCAGCACCATTGTCTATAATTCACCCCTCCACTTT. Translated, it gives CASTIVYNSPLHF.

This chain links TRBV30 with TRBJ2-6; tentatively, D is TRBD1 (5 bases). The CDR3 extends over 15 amino acids. CDR1 and CDR2 from the germline V gene are GTSNPN and SVGIG (reference sequence). V was clipped by 4 bases and J by 0 bases, with 10 bases between them. CDR3: CAWTQASSGANVLTF. The CDR3 DNA sequence: TGTGCCTGGACACAGGCTAGCTCTGGGGCCAACGTCCTGACTTTC.

V gene TRBV5-6 combines with J gene TRBJ2-7; TRBD1 agrees at 11 bases. The CDR3 totals 15 residues. CDR1 and CDR2 (germline): SGHDT, YYEEEE. The ends lost 2 bases at V and 3 bases at J; junction bases unmatched: 4. Here the CDR3 reads CASSLSGTGGYEQYF. The DNA of the CDR3 is TGTGCCAGCAGCTTATCCGGGACAGGGGGCTACGAGCAGTACTTC.

The chain combines TRBV29-1 with TRBJ1-4; TRBD1 might be the D (6 bases). CDR3 length equals 13 residues. The V end was cut by 1 base, the J end by 3 bases, with 6 bases between. Per germline, CDR1 SQVTM and CDR2 ANQGSEA. CDR3 amino acids: CSVEGTANEKLFF. CDR3 DNA: TGCAGCGTTGAAGGGACAGCTAATGAAAAACTGTTTTTT.

The chain uses TRBV9 and TRBJ1-2, with a weak D call TRBD1 (6 bases). The germline gives CDR1 SGDLS, CDR2 YYNGEE. The V end was cut by 4 bases, the J end by 1 base, with 14 bases between. The CDR3 runs 15 residues. CDR3 sequence (DNA): TGTGCCAGCAGCCTCCAGACAGGTTTTAACTATGGCTACACCTTC. Translating it yields CASSLQTGFNYGYTF.

This clone was recorded a few times. The gene calls are TRBV12-5 and TRBJ1-1; D gene uncertain. CDR1 is LGHNT, CDR2 FRNRAP, per germline. The CDR3 is 12 residues long. The V end lost 7 bases, the J end lost 0 bases, and 6 bases lay between the germline ends. The CDR3 spells CASAGMNTEAFF. CDR3 nucleotides: TGTGCTAGTGCCGGGATGAACACTGAAGCTTTCTTT.

The chain has TRBV7-2 and TRBJ2-7; 9 bases match TRBD2. The length of the CDR3 is 15 residues. Germline CDR1 SGHTA, CDR2 FQGNSA. V dropped 5 bases and J dropped 12; count of bases not matched to a gene: 17. The CDR3 loop reads CASSERTSVPSGLYF. Written as DNA, the CDR3 is TGTGCCAGCAGCGAGAGGACTAGCGTCCCGTCGGGACTGTACTTC.